This T cell receptor beta chain derives from a study of shared clonotypes between healthy human individuals. Findings and limits, study-wide: Generally, naive subsets (rather than memory subsets) showed larger estimated richness.

As handled by the study authors: Filtering of immunoSEQ junctional sequences could not match full-length read filtering. The protocol was immunoSEQ multiplex PCR, while the TCRdb copy is restricted to in-frame clones and leaves out a portion. From that table come the V and J calls and clone size; the DNA was used to work out D and trimming. The data contain 850,000 to 1,200,000 clones, 60% to 80% of them singletons. This clone was detected only a few times. Its antigen is currently unknown. The source is a man in his late teens or twenties in good health. Sequenced: memory CD4+ T cells sorted from blood. Subset described: CD45RA-negative fraction.

The CDR3, as DNA: TGTGCCAGCAGAAGAGTGGGTGAGCAGTTCTTC. Its translation: CASRRVGEQFF. The chain links TRBV2 to TRBJ2-1; D is unclear. V was clipped by 6 bases and J by 9 bases, with 9 bases between them. The CDR3 contains 11 residues. In germline, CDR1 is SNHLY, CDR2 FYNNEI. Full variable domain (remainder filled in from reference TRBV2 and TRBJ2-1): EPEVTQTPSHQVTQMGQEVILRCVPISNHLYFYWYRQILGQKVEFLVSFYNNEISEKSEIFDDQFSVERPDGSNFTLKIRSTKLEDSAMYFCASRRVGEQFFGPGTRLTVL.